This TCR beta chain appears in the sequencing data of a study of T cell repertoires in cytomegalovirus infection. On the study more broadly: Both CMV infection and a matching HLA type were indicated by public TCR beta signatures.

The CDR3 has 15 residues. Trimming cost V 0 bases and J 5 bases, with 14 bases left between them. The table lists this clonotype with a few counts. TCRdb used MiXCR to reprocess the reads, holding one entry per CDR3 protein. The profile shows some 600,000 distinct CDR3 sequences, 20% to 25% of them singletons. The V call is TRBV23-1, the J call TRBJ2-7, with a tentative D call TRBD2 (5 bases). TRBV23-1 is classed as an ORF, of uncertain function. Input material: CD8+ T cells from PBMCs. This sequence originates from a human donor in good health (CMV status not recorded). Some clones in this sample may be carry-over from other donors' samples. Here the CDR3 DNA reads TGCGCCAGCAGTCAATCGGCTTCCGGGGAAGACGAGCAGTACGTC. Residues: CASSQSASGEDEQYV.